A selection of T cell receptor beta chains follows, all from one sample in a study of blood T cells in healthy people across ages. TCRdb used MiXCR to reprocess the 5' RACE reads, holding one entry per CDR3 protein. The data contain 1,300,000 or so distinct CDR3 sequences, approximately 59% of them seen just once; the ten biggest clones take up 6.5% to 8.5%. Sample: blood. All receptors derive from a man younger than 35 in good health. CDR3s include the opening cysteine and the closing phenylalanine or tryptophan. The D gene is left open where the match is weak. Clone size is given for some rows only: seen once, a few or many times, or a class if the clone is expanded.

TRBJ1-2	NA	TRBV14	NA	TGTGCCAGCAGCCAATTCTTTGGTGGCTACACCTTC	CASSQFFGGYTF
TRBJ2-1	TRBD2	TRBV13	few	TGTGCCAGCAGCTCGGGACTAGTGATCAATGAGCAGTTCTTC	CASSSGLVINEQFF
TRBJ2-4	NA	TRBV28	NA	TGTGCCAGCAGTGGGACCTTGGAGCAGTACTTC	CASSGTLEQYF
TRBJ2-7	TRBD2	TRBV10-3	NA	TGTGCCACAACTAGCGGACGGGGGTCGGTGCAGTACTTC	CATTSGRGSVQYF
TRBJ2-6	NA	TRBV10-3	NA	TGTGCCATCCCGCAGACACCTCGCTCTGGGGCCAACGTCCTGACTTTC	CAIPQTPRSGANVLTF
TRBJ2-7	TRBD2	TRBV4-1	NA	TGCGCCAGCAGCCAAGTGCCGGGGGGGCCTGATTACGAGCAGTACTTC	CASSQVPGGPDYEQYF
TRBJ2-7	NA	TRBV24-1	NA	TGTGCCACCAGTGATGCCGGGACAACCTACGAGCAGTACTTC	CATSDAGTTYEQYF
TRBJ2-7	NA	TRBV6-5	NA	TGTGCCAGCAGTTACAGGGACGAGGGGTGGGAGCAGTACTTC	CASSYRDEGWEQYF
TRBJ1-1	NA	TRBV4-1	NA	TGCGCCAGCAGCCAAGTTAGGTATACGGAGGGAGCTTTCTTT	CASSQVRYTEGAFF
TRBJ2-7	TRBD1	TRBV20-1	few	TGCAGTGCTAGAGAGTGGGGGACAGGGGTCGGCGAGCAGTACTTC	CSAREWGTGVGEQYF
TRBJ2-3	NA	TRBV20-1	NA	TGCAGTGCTAGGCCGCTCTGGGGTCCAGATACGCAGTATTTT	CSARPLWGPDTQYF
TRBJ1-2	NA	TRBV29-1	NA	TGCAGCGTTGAAGATCGACAGAACTATGGCTACACCTTC	CSVEDRQNYGYTF
TRBJ1-1	NA	TRBV7-9	NA	TGTGCCAGCAGCTCCGGGCTGGGGCCCCACACTGAAGCTTTCTTT	CASSSGLGPHTEAFF
TRBJ2-1	NA	TRBV9	NA	TGTGCCAGCAGCGTAGAAGGGACCCCCTCCTACAATGAGCAGTTCTTC	CASSVEGTPSYNEQFF
TRBJ2-7	NA	TRBV5-1	NA	TGCGCCAGCAGGGGGGTAGCGTCAAGTCCCGAGCAGTACTTC	CASRGVASSPEQYF
TRBJ1-1	NA	TRBV15	NA	TGTGCCACCAGCAGAGATAAAGGTCAAGGGAGTAATGAAGCTTTCTTT	CATSRDKGQGSNEAFF
TRBJ2-5	NA	TRBV28	once	TGTGCCAGCAGTATCAGGGATCGTCAGGAGACCCAGTACTTC	CASSIRDRQETQYF
TRBJ2-5	NA	TRBV5-5	NA	TGTGCCAGCAGCTTGGCTACGCAGGGTAATGAGCAGTACTTC	CASSLATQGNEQYF
TRBJ2-7	TRBD1	TRBV10-3	NA	TGTGCCATCAGTGAGTCTCAGGCAGGGGGCTCCTACGAGCAGTACTTC	CAISESQAGGSYEQYF
TRBJ1-4	NA	TRBV27	NA	TGTGCCAGCAGTTTATCTGGGAGAAGGGAAAAACTGTTTTTT	CASSLSGRREKLFF
TRBJ1-1	NA	TRBV5-1	NA	TGCGCCAGCAGCTTACGACCGGGGGTAGGAAACACTGAAGCTTTCTTT	CASSLRPGVGNTEAFF
TRBJ2-2	NA	TRBV29-1	NA	TGCAGCGTTGAGGACAGCACCGGGGAGCTGTTTTTT	CSVEDSTGELFF
TRBJ1-4	TRBD1	TRBV13	NA	TGTGCCAGCAGCTCGACAGGGAGGGGTGAAAAACTGTTTTTT	CASSSTGRGEKLFF
TRBJ1-5	NA	TRBV15	NA	TGTGCCACCAGCAGAGGGTATGGTGGGGAGAATCAGCCCCAGCATTTT	CATSRGYGGENQPQHF
TRBJ2-1	TRBD2	TRBV7-9	NA	TGTGCCAGCAGCCCCGGGACTAGCGGGATAGACAATGAGCAGTTCTTC	CASSPGTSGIDNEQFF
TRBJ2-7	NA	TRBV3-1	NA	TGTGCCAGCAGCCAAGGGAATAGCGGTAACTACGAGCAGTACTTC	CASSQGNSGNYEQYF
TRBJ2-7	NA	TRBV12-3/TRBV12-4	NA	TGTGCCAGCAGTTTGGGCCCCCAAGCCTACGAGCAGTACTTC	CASSLGPQAYEQYF
TRBJ2-1	NA	TRBV5-5	NA	TGTGCCGGCAGCTTGGTGGCTAGCCCCAATGAGCAGTTCTTC	CAGSLVASPNEQFF
TRBJ1-2	NA	TRBV10-3	NA	TGTGCCATCAGTGAGACCTCAGTCGGTACGGCGGGCGGTTCGTGGGACAACTATGGCTACACCTTC	CAISETSVGTAGGSWDNYGYTF
TRBJ2-1	NA	TRBV29-1	NA	TGCAGCGTTGTGAGCAGTGACTACAATGAGCAGTTCTTC	CSVVSSDYNEQFF
TRBJ2-6	TRBD1	TRBV6-4	NA	TGTGCCAGCAGTCGGACAGGGGTAACCTCTGGGGCCAACGTCCTGACTTTC	CASSRTGVTSGANVLTF
TRBJ1-2	NA	TRBV7-9	NA	TGTGCCAGCATGGCAGGCTGGAACTATGGCTACACCTTC	CASMAGWNYGYTF
TRBJ2-1	NA	TRBV10-2	few	TGCGCCAGCAGTGAGTCGAGGTATAGGGCCAATGAGCAGTTCTTC	CASSESRYRANEQFF
TRBJ2-1	TRBD2	TRBV4-1	once	TGCGCCAGCAGCGCGACTAGCGGGGGGGCCCCCTACAATGAGCAGTTCTTC	CASSATSGGAPYNEQFF
TRBJ2-7	NA	TRBV6-2/TRBV6-3	NA	TGTGCCAGCAATGGGGCTTCCTACGAGCAGTACTTC	CASNGASYEQYF
TRBJ1-6	TRBD1	TRBV6-6	NA	TGTGCCAGCAGCCCCGGGACAGCCAGGGGATGGGATTCACCCCTCCACTTT	CASSPGTARGWDSPLHF
TRBJ1-6	TRBD1	TRBV4-2	NA	TGTGCCAGCAGCATGAACCGGGACAGGGCTAATTCACCCCTCCACTTT	CASSMNRDRANSPLHF
TRBJ1-2	NA	TRBV20-1	few	TGCAGTGCACGCGGGACATCTGGTGGCTACACCTTC	CSARGTSGGYTF
TRBJ2-7	TRBD2	TRBV7-2	few	TGTGCCAGCAGGTTACAGGCGGGGGTGCTGTACGAGCAGTACTTC	CASRLQAGVLYEQYF
TRBJ2-5	TRBD2	TRBV6-1	NA	TGTGCCAGCAGTGAATGGGGGGGGAAAGAGACCCAGTACTTC	CASSEWGGKETQYF
TRBJ2-1	NA	TRBV20-1	NA	TGCAGTGCGGCCCTCCTCAATGAGCAGTTCTTC	CSAALLNEQFF
TRBJ2-7	NA	TRBV20-1	NA	TGCAGTGCTAGAAATGCCTACGAGCAGTACTTC	CSARNAYEQYF
TRBJ2-5	NA	TRBV4-1	NA	TGCGCCAGCAGCCGCGACCGGGCCCTCCATCAGCAGTACTTC	CASSRDRALHQQYF
TRBJ1-2	NA	TRBV5-1	NA	TGCGCCAGCAGCTTGGAGGGGGACGGCCATGGCTACACCTTC	CASSLEGDGHGYTF
TRBJ2-1	TRBD2	TRBV20-1	NA	TGCAGTCCGGGAGGGCCTGTAAATGAGCAGTTCTTC	CSPGGPVNEQFF
TRBJ2-7	TRBD2	TRBV13	few	TGTGCCAGCCGGACTAGCGGGACGGGTGAGCAGTACTTC	CASRTSGTGEQYF
TRBJ2-1	NA	TRBV2	NA	TGTGCCAGCATTGGAGACAATGAGCAGTTCTTC	CASIGDNEQFF
TRBJ2-3	NA	TRBV6-6	NA	TGTGCCAGCAAAAGACTAGATCGGGATTCAGATACGCAGTATTTT	CASKRLDRDSDTQYF
TRBJ2-1	TRBD2	TRBV7-2	NA	TGTGCCAGCAGCCCCGTCCCATTAGCGGGAGCCCTCGGCAATGAGCAGTTCTTC	CASSPVPLAGALGNEQFF
TRBJ2-3	TRBD1	TRBV12-3/TRBV12-4	NA	TGTGCCAGCAGTTCAGAAGTCCAGGGGGCAGATACGCAGTATTTT	CASSSEVQGADTQYF
TRBJ2-1	NA	TRBV15	NA	TGTGCCACCAGCAGACCGGACCGGGATGAGCAGTTCTTC	CATSRPDRDEQFF
TRBJ2-1	NA	TRBV3-1	NA	TGTGCCAGCAGCCATGACCCGTCTAAGGAGCAGTTTTTC	CASSHDPSKEQFF
TRBJ2-3	TRBD2	TRBV5-6	NA	TGTGCCAGCAGCTCCAAAAAGTTAGGTAGCGGGGCAGATACGCAGTATTTT	CASSSKKLGSGADTQYF
TRBJ2-5	NA	TRBV28	NA	TGTGCCAGCAGTTTCACCGACAGGATCGTCCAAGAGACCCAGTACTTC	CASSFTDRIVQETQYF
TRBJ2-7	NA	TRBV7-9	NA	TGTGCCAGCATGCGGGGTATAAAATCCCACGAGCAGTACTTC	CASMRGIKSHEQYF
TRBJ2-3	TRBD2	TRBV3-1	NA	TGTGCCAGCAGCCAAGACGCGGGAGTGACAGATACGCAGTATTTT	CASSQDAGVTDTQYF
TRBJ2-7	NA	TRBV21-1	few	TGCGCCAGCAGGGGTACTTGGGAGTATGCCTACGAGCAGTACTTC	CASRGTWEYAYEQYF